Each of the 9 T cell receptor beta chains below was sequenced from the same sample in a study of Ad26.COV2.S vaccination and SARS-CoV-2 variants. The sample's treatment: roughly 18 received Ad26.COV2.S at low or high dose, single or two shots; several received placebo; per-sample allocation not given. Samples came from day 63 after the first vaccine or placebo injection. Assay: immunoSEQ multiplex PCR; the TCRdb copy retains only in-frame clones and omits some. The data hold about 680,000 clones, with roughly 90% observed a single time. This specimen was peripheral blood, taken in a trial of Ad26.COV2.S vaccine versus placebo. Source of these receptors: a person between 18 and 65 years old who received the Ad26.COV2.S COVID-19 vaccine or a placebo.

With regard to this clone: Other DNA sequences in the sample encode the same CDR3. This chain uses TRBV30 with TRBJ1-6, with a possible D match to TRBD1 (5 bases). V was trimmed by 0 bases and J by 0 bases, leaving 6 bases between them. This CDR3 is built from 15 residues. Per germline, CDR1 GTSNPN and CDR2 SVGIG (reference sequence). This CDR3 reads CAWSVQGSYNSPLHF. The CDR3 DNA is TGTGCCTGGAGTGTTCAGGGCTCCTATAATTCACCCCTCCACTTT. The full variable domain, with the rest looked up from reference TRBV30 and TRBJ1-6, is SQTIHQWPATLVQPVGSPLSLECTVEGTSNPNLYWYRQAAGRGLQLLFYSVGIGQISSEVPQNLSASRPQDRQFILSSKKLLLSDSGFYLCAWSVQGSYNSPLHFGNGTRLTVT.

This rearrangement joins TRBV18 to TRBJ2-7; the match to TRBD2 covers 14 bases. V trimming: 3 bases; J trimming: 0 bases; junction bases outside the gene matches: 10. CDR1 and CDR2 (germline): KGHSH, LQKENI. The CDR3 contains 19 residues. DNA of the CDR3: TGTGCCAGCTCACCCCCCGGGACTAGCGGGAGAGAGAGCTCCTACGAGCAGTACTTC. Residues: CASSPPGTSGRESSYEQYF.

The CDR3 DNA reads as TGCGCCAGCAGCTTGTACACAGGAAGCTCCTATAATTCACCCCTCCACTTT. Protein sequence: CASSLYTGSSYNSPLHF. The V call is TRBV5-1, the J call TRBJ1-6; D might be TRBD1 (5 bases). Trimming left V 1 base short and J 0 bases short, with 11 bases between. Germline V gene data show CDR1 as SGHRS and CDR2 as YFSETQ. The CDR3 is 17 amino acids. Full variable domain (missing parts from reference TRBV5-1 and TRBJ1-6): KAGVTQTPRYLIKTRGQQVTLSCSPISGHRSVSWYQQTPGQGLQFLFEYFSETQRNKGNFPGRFSGRQFSNSRSEMNVSTLELGDSALYLCASSLYTGSSYNSPLHFGNGTRLTVT.

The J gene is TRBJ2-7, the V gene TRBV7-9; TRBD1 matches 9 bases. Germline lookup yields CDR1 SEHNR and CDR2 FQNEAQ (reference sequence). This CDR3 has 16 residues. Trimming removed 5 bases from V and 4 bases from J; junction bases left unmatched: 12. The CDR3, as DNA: TGTGCCAGCAGCCCTGTCCCCGGACAGGGGATTTACGAGCAGTACTTC. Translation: CASSPVPGQGIYEQYF.

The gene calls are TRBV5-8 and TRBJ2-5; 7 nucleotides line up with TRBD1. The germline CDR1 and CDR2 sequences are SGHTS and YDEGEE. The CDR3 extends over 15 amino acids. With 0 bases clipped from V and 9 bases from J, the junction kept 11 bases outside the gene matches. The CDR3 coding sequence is TGTGCCAGCAGCTTGGAGGTCCGGGGCCAGGGGGCCCAGTACTTC. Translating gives CASSLEVRGQGAQYF.

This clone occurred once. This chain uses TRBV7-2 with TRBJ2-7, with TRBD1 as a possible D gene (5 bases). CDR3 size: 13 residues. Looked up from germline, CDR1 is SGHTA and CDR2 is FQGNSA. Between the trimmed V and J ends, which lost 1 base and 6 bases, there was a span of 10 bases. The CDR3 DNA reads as TGTGCCAGCAGCTTAGGTGGACAAAGCGAGCAGTACTTC. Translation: CASSLGGQSEQYF.

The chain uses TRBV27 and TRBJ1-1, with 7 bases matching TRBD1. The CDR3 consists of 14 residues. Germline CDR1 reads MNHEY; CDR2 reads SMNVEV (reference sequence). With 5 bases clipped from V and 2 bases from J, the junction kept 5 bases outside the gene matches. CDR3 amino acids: CASSIYRGNTEAFF. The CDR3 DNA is TGTGCCAGCAGTATTTACAGGGGAAACACTGAAGCTTTCTTT.

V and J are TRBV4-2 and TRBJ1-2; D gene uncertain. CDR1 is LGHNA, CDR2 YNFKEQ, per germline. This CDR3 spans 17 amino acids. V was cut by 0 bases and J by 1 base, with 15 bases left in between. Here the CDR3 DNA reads TGTGCCAGCAGCCAAGATTTCCGGACCGCTCTTAACTATGGCTACACCTTC. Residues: CASSQDFRTALNYGYTF.

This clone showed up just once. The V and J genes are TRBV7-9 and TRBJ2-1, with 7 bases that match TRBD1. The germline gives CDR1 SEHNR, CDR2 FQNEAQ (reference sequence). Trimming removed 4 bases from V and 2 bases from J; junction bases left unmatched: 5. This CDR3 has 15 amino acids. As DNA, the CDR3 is TGTGCCAGCAGCTCAGACAGGGACACCTACAATGAGCAGTTCTTC. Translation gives CASSSDRDTYNEQFF.